This note documents a single T cell receptor beta chain sequence. Its antigen is unidentified. This specimen comes from a study of STAT5B mutations in CD4+ large granular lymphocyte leukemia. Study-level findings and limits: 25% of private leukemic clonotypes occurred rarely in other patients' non-leukemic repertoires.

TCRdb's table, derived via immunoSEQ multiplex PCR, lists solely in-frame clones and lacks some. The sample has 35,000 to 45,000 clones; 86% are singletons. Buffy coats from healthy blood donors served as controls. The CDR3 sequence is 15 residues long. With V trimmed by 3 bases and J by 4 bases, 8 bases remained unmatched. Germline-derived CDR1 and CDR2 are SGDLS and YYNGEE. This clonotype was sampled from a human donor in good health. The rearrangement uses TRBV9 and TRBJ2-7, with TRBD2 matching over 9 bases. The sample was CD4+ T cells from blood buffy coats. As DNA, the CDR3 is TGTGCCAGCAGCGGGGGGGCTAGCGGGAATTACGAGCAGTACTTC. As protein: CASSGGASGNYEQYF.